Each of the 18 T cell receptor beta chains below was sequenced from the same sample in a study of CD8 T cells in ankylosing spondylitis. TCRdb re-derived calls from the 5' RACE reads in MiXCR, one entry per CDR3 protein. This table holds fewer than 550,000 distinct CDR3 sequences, approximately 5% found once. These receptors lack a known antigen. Study-level points and caveats: Seven or eight highly homologous variants formed a TCR beta motif that appeared characteristic of ankylosing spondylitis blood.

Sequenced input: blood, either unsorted or a sorted T cell fraction (not recorded which). All receptors come from a male donor with ankylosing spondylitis.

This clonotype was counted ten times or more. This chain uses TRBV20-1 with TRBJ2-7; 11 nucleotides match TRBD2. Germline V gene data show CDR1 as DFQATT and CDR2 as SNEGSKA (reference sequence). Germline trimming cut 6 bases from V and 3 bases from J; bases unmatched to any gene: 7. This CDR3 is built from 14 residues. The CDR3 sequence: CSAQGLAVIYEQYF. The CDR3 bases are TGCAGTGCGCAGGGACTAGCGGTAATCTACGAGCAGTACTTC.

This clonotype has just a few counts. The chain joins TRBV9 to TRBJ2-3; 7 nucleotides agree with TRBD2. J gave up 2 bases and V 2 bases, and 5 bases lay outside the gene matches. Germline-derived CDR1 and CDR2 are SGDLS and YYNGEE. The length of the CDR3 is 15 residues. DNA of the CDR3: TGTGCCAGCAGCGTGGGGGGGAAAGACACAGATACGCAGTATTTT. Translated: CASSVGGKDTDTQYF.

The rearrangement uses TRBV29-1 and TRBJ2-5, with 8 bases that match TRBD2. Looked up from germline, CDR1 is SQVTM and CDR2 is ANQGSEA. This CDR3 comprises 11 residues. The CDR3 reads CSTGGQETQYF. For the CDR3, the DNA is TGCAGTACGGGGGGGCAAGAGACCCAGTACTTC.

This clonotype has ten or more counts. The chain is built from TRBV5-6 and TRBJ2-1; TRBD2 aligns across 7 bases. Unmatched junction bases numbered 8, after V lost 2 bases and J lost 0 bases. This CDR3 region has 17 residues. CDR1 and CDR2 (germline): SGHDT, YYEEEE. CDR3 DNA sequence: TGTGCCAGCAGCTTAACCACTAGCGCCAACTCCTACAATGAGCAGTTCTTC. The encoded protein is CASSLTTSANSYNEQFF.

The table lists this clonotype with many counts. The rearrangement joins TRBV9 to TRBJ2-5; 7 nucleotides line up with TRBD2. This CDR3 spans 15 amino acids. From germline, CDR1 is SGDLS and CDR2 YYNGEE. The J segment lost 5 bases and the V segment lost 3 bases, leaving 10 bases of the junction unmatched. In DNA, the CDR3 is TGTGCCAGCAGCGCAACGGGACTACCGGGGGAGACCCAGTACTTC. Its protein is CASSATGLPGETQYF. The full variable domain, rest sourced from reference TRBV9 and TRBJ2-5, is DSGVTQTPKHLITATGQRVTLRCSPRSGDLSVYWYQQSLDQGLQFLIQYYNGEERAKGNILERFSAQQFPDLHSELNLSSLELGDSALYFCASSATGLPGETQYFGPGTRLLVL.

This clonotype appeared many times. This sequence joins TRBV12-3 or TRBV12-4 and TRBJ2-1; no firm D call. With 4 bases removed from V and 1 base from J, the gap between germline ends came to 8 bases. The CDR3 runs 14 residues. The DNA of the CDR3 is TGTGCCAGCAGTTCATACCGATCCTACAATGAGCAGTTCTTC. Amino acids: CASSSYRSYNEQFF.

This clonotype was observed at least ten times. This chain connects TRBV29-1 to TRBJ1-1, with D perhaps matching TRBD1 (5 bases). This CDR3 is built from 14 residues. The V end lost 4 bases, the J end lost 2 bases, and 14 bases lay between the germline ends. Germline V gene sequence: CDR1 SQVTM, CDR2 ANQGSEA. CDR3 sequence (DNA): TGCAGCGTTGGAGTACATGGGGGTAACACTGAAGCTTTCTTT. Translation gives CSVGVHGGNTEAFF.

This clonotype occurred many times. V gene TRBV7-2 combines with J gene TRBJ1-6; D gene uncertain. Per the germline V gene, CDR1 is SGHTA and CDR2 is FQGNSA. This CDR3 has 14 amino acids. V was clipped by 3 bases and J by 10 bases, with 13 bases between them. In nucleotides, the CDR3 is TGTGCCAGCAGCTTGAGGGCTCGACGATCACCCCTCCACTTT. It translates to CASSLRARRSPLHF.

V and J are TRBV21-1 and TRBJ2-3; TRBD1 is the table's D call and was not checked against the DNA. TRBV21-1 is given as a pseudogene. There are 13 residues in the CDR3. In DNA form, the CDR3 reads TGTGCCAGCAGCAAAGCCGGACAGGCCTCACAGTATTTT. Amino acids: CASSKAGQASQYF.

This clonotype was counted ten times or more. The rearrangement links TRBV6-1 to TRBJ2-7; TRBD1 is a possible D gene (6 bases). Trimming took 2 bases from V and 0 from J, leaving 8 bases between them. The germline V gene has CDR1 MNHNS and CDR2 SASEGT. CDR3 length: 14 amino acids. CDR3 sequence reads: CASSEQGHSYEQYF. As DNA, the CDR3 is TGTGCCAGCAGTGAACAGGGGCACTCCTACGAGCAGTACTTC.

V usage is TRBV5-4 and J usage is TRBJ2-5; 8 bases match TRBD1. CDR3 length: 15 amino acids. CDR1 is SGHNT and CDR2 is YYREEE in the germline V gene (reference sequence). Trimming at V came to 3 bases and at J to 4 bases, leaving 8 bases not matched to a gene. This CDR3 reads CASSSTPGGLETQYF. The CDR3 nucleotides are TGTGCCAGCAGCTCCACCCCAGGGGGCCTAGAGACCCAGTACTTC.

The chain's CDR3 is CAMGPQGRGEKLFF. The CDR3 coding sequence is TGTGCCATGGGACCGCAGGGGCGCGGTGAAAAACTGTTTTTT. The J gene is TRBJ1-4, the V gene TRBV28; D is possibly TRBD1 (6 bases). The CDR3 length is 14 residues. V lost 10 bases to trimming and J lost 7 bases, with 19 bases between them. In germline, CDR1 is MDHEN, CDR2 SYDVKM.

A remark on this clonotype: This may stem from a read error, because a much larger clone lies one nucleotide away. This CDR3 is missing its conserved last phenylalanine or tryptophan, likely due to a read error. The genes are TRBV4-1 and TRBJ2-1, with 14 bases lining up with TRBD2. The CDR3 is made up of 16 amino acids. The germline V gene encodes CDR1 MGHRA and CDR2 YSYEKL. The J segment lost 9 bases and the V segment lost 7 bases, leaving 11 bases of the junction unmatched. The CDR3 is CASTHEGLAGVTEQFL. DNA for the CDR3: TGCGCCAGCACTCACGAGGGACTAGCGGGAGTCACTGAGCAGTTCCTC.

This clonotype was counted ten times or more. In DNA, the CDR3 is TGCAGTGCTAGCCTCACAGGGGGCCGGGACAATGAGCAGTTCTTC. Encoded protein: CSASLTGGRDNEQFF. V usage is TRBV20-1 and J usage is TRBJ2-1, with 9 bases that match TRBD1. This CDR3 region has 15 residues. Germline-derived CDR1 and CDR2 are DFQATT and SNEGSKA (reference sequence). Trimming at V came to 3 bases and at J to 5 bases, leaving 8 bases not matched to a gene.

In its sample, this clonotype was seen many times. The rearrangement uses TRBV6-1 and TRBJ1-1; 7 nucleotides line up with TRBD1. After removal of 3 bases from V and 2 bases from J, the junction contained 15 bases not matched to a gene. Germline values: CDR1 MNHNS, CDR2 SASEGT. This CDR3 is 18 amino acids long. CDR3 DNA sequence: TGTGCCAGCAGTGATGGGTATGGGACAGAAGCAACTAACACTGAAGCTTTCTTT. It encodes CASSDGYGTEATNTEAFF.

The rearrangement uses TRBV6-1 and TRBJ2-3, with 8 positions matching TRBD2. This CDR3 is 15 amino acids long. With 7 bases clipped from V and 5 bases from J, the junction kept 11 bases outside the gene matches. Germline V gene sequence: CDR1 MNHNS, CDR2 SASEGT. The CDR3 is CASIPRGGQRDTQYF. The CDR3 DNA reads TGTGCCAGCATCCCTCGGGGGGGGCAGAGAGATACGCAGTATTTT.

There are many counts of this clonotype. The J gene is TRBJ2-7, the V gene TRBV15; a weak D match, TRBD1 (6 bases). The CDR3 is 14 amino acids. The germline CDR1 and CDR2 sequences are LNHNV and YYDKDF (reference sequence). Between the trimmed V and J ends, which lost 5 bases and 0 bases, there was a span of 11 bases. The DNA for the CDR3 is TGTGCCACCAGCCGGCAGGGGAGCTCCTACGAGCAGTACTTC. Amino acid sequence: CATSRQGSSYEQYF. The whole variable domain, remainder taken from reference TRBV15 and TRBJ2-7, is DAMVIQNPRYQVTQFGKPVTLSCSQTLNHNVMYWYQQKSSQAPKLLFHYYDKDFNNEADTPDNFQSRRPNTSFCFLDIRSPGLGDTAMYLCATSRQGSSYEQYFGPGTRLTVT.

There are many counts of this clonotype. The chain joins TRBV28 to TRBJ1-2; D might be TRBD1 (5 bases). CDR1 is MDHEN and CDR2 is SYDVKM in the germline V gene. This CDR3 is 16 amino acids long. V was trimmed by 8 bases and J by 1 base, leaving 20 bases between them. As DNA, the CDR3 is TGTGCCAGCTGGAGCCCGTGGGCGACAGTTAACTATGGCTACACCTTC. Translation: CASWSPWATVNYGYTF.